Listed below are T cell receptor beta chains from one sample, sequenced in a study of radiation and T cells in renal cell carcinoma. Here immunoSEQ multiplex PCR was the method, and the copy in TCRdb shows in-frame clones only, minus some. Of roughly 170,000 clones listed, roughly nine tenths are singletons. The sample here was blood, taken from a patient whose treatment included radiotherapy and nephrectomy. Receptor source: a woman aged 50 to 60 with renal cell carcinoma. CDR3s include the opening cysteine and the closing phenylalanine or tryptophan. A D gene is named only where the DNA matches it firmly. Rows give clone size only sometimes, using once, few, many, or a class for an expanded clone.

clone size	V gene	D gene	J gene	CDR3 protein	CDR3 DNA
.	TRBV9	.	TRBJ2-3	CASSVGGGGITDTQYF	TGTGCCAGCAGCGTAGGAGGAGGGGGGATCACAGATACGCAGTATTTT
.	TRBV10-3	.	TRBJ2-1	CAIRGGLSYNEQFF	TGTGCCATCCGGGGAGGCTTATCCTACAATGAGCAGTTCTTC
.	TRBV7-2	TRBD1	TRBJ2-2	CASTVQGQGSTGELFF	TGTGCCAGCACCGTCCAGGGACAGGGAAGCACCGGGGAGCTGTTTTTT
few	TRBV2	.	TRBJ1-6	CASRSGGASNSPLHF	TGTGCCAGCAGGTCTGGGGGGGCGAGTAATTCACCCCTCCACTTT
.	TRBV6-5	TRBD1	TRBJ1-2	CASSSLGTDGYTF	TGTGCCAGCAGTTCTCTTGGGACAGATGGCTACACCTTC
.	TRBV29-1	TRBD2	TRBJ2-4	CSVAGGGVAKNIQYF	TGCAGCGTTGCCGGGGGAGGGGTAGCCAAAAACATTCAGTACTTC
.	TRBV15	.	TRBJ1-4	CATSRAGQVLNEKLFF	TGTGCCACCAGCAGAGCTGGACAAGTCTTAAATGAAAAACTGTTTTTT
once	TRBV19	.	TRBJ1-5	CASSVTSSSNQPQHF	TGTGCCAGTAGTGTGACAAGCTCTAGCAATCAGCCCCAGCATTTT
few	TRBV14	.	TRBJ1-1	CASSQFMNTEAFF	TGTGCCAGCAGCCAATTCATGAACACTGAAGCTTTCTTT
.	TRBV11-2	.	TRBJ1-5	CASSWQGNQPQHF	TGTGCCAGCAGCTGGCAGGGGAATCAGCCCCAGCATTTT
.	TRBV7-9	TRBD1	TRBJ1-4	CASSPTDRGREEKLFF	TGTGCCAGCAGCCCCACCGACAGGGGGCGCGAAGAAAAACTGTTTTTT
.	TRBV27	TRBD1	TRBJ1-6	CASSSDRGYNSPLHF	TGTGCCAGCAGTTCGGACAGGGGGTATAATTCACCCCTCCACTTT
.	TRBV5-1	.	TRBJ2-1	CASSGRRKRIDEQFF	TGCGCCAGCAGCGGTCGGAGGAAACGTATCGATGAGCAGTTCTTC
.	TRBV7-7	.	TRBJ1-1	CASSSLIRMGTEAFF	TGTGCTAGCAGCTCCCTGATCCGGATGGGCACTGAAGCTTTCTTT
few	TRBV9	.	TRBJ1-2	CASKRPDRNYGYTF	TGTGCCAGCAAACGGCCAGACCGTAACTATGGCTACACCTTC
.	TRBV6-5	TRBD2	TRBJ2-3	CASSLNSGGAQDTQYF	TGTGCCAGCAGTTTGAATAGCGGGGGGGCCCAAGATACGCAGTATTTT
.	TRBV27	TRBD1	TRBJ1-4	CASSLLTGGEEKLFF	TGTGCCAGCAGTTTACTGACAGGGGGGGAGGAAAAACTGTTTTTT
.	TRBV4-2	TRBD2	TRBJ2-3	CASSPQALAGAGTDTQYF	TGTGCCAGCAGCCCCCAGGCTCTAGCGGGGGCAGGCACAGATACGCAGTATTTT
.	TRBV6-5	.	TRBJ1-2	CASSSDSYGYTF	TGTGCCAGCAGTTCCGACAGCTATGGCTACACCTTC
.	TRBV19	TRBD1	TRBJ1-2	CASRGTGASYGYTF	TGTGCCAGTAGGGGGACAGGGGCCTCCTATGGCTACACCTTC
.	TRBV7-8	.	TRBJ1-3	CASSLTWGDSGNTIYF	TGTGCCAGCAGTTTAACTTGGGGGGACTCTGGAAACACCATATATTTT
.	TRBV5-1	.	TRBJ1-1	CASSHPPAPEAFF	TGCGCCAGCTCTCACCCTCCTGCACCTGAAGCTTTCTTT
.	TRBV12-5	TRBD1	TRBJ2-5	CASGPRDRVGETQYF	TGTGCTAGTGGTCCCCGGGACAGGGTTGGAGAGACCCAGTACTTC
.	TRBV5-1	.	TRBJ2-5	CASSLVIGGQETQYF	TGCGCCAGCAGCTTGGTTATAGGGGGCCAAGAGACCCAGTACTTC
.	TRBV7-7	.	TRBJ2-6	CASSPGLSGANVLTF	TGTGCTAGCAGCCCCGGTTTGTCTGGGGCCAACGTCCTGACTTTC
.	TRBV6-1	.	TRBJ1-5	CASSEEGFQPQHF	TGTGCCAGCAGTGAGGAGGGTTTCCAGCCCCAGCATTTT
.	TRBV19	.	TRBJ1-2	CASSTTGLRANYGYTF	TGTGCCAGTAGTACAACGGGCCTTCGGGCTAACTATGGCTACACCTTC
.	TRBV10-1	TRBD1	TRBJ2-2	CASSQDRAENTGELFF	TGCGCCAGCAGCCAGGACAGGGCAGAGAACACCGGGGAGCTGTTTTTT
once	TRBV7-6	TRBD1	TRBJ2-7	CASSLAGGSSYEQYF	TGTGCCAGCAGCTTGGCAGGGGGTAGCTCCTACGAGCAGTACTTC
.	TRBV7-6	.	TRBJ2-2	CASSSQQSTGELFF	TGTGCCAGCAGCTCCCAGCAGAGCACCGGGGAGCTGTTTTTT
.	TRBV7-9	TRBD2	TRBJ2-5	CASSLSGGETQYF	TGTGCCAGCAGCCTTAGCGGGGGTGAGACCCAGTACTTC
.	TRBV11-2	.	TRBJ2-7	CASSLRTEYEQYF	TGTGCCAGCAGCTTAAGGACCGAGTACGAGCAGTACTTC
few	TRBV19	TRBD2	TRBJ2-3	CASSFRTSGGVVDTQYF	TGTGCCAGTAGTTTCAGGACTAGCGGGGGGGTAGTAGATACGCAGTATTTT
.	TRBV12-5	TRBD1	TRBJ1-1	CASALGQINTEAFF	TGTGCTAGTGCCCTGGGACAGATAAACACTGAAGCTTTCTTT